The T cell receptor beta chain under discussion was sequenced for a study of the immune and genomic landscape of osteosarcoma. TCRdb's table, derived via immunoSEQ multiplex PCR, lists solely in-frame clones and lacks some. This table holds approximately 1,300 clones, over 60% found once. Germline V lookup: CDR1 SGHAT, CDR2 FQNNGV. The CDR3 sequence is 15 residues long. The trim removed 5 bases at V and 2 bases at J, leaving 8 bases unmatched. The source material was metastatic tumor tissue from the lung. The sequence came from a woman aged 25 to 39 with osteosarcoma. The gene calls are TRBV11-2 and TRBJ2-5, with 7 bases identical to TRBD1. In nucleotides, the CDR3 is TGTGCCAGCAGCGCACTCCCGGGACAGCAAGAGACCCAGTACTTC. Translation gives CASSALPGQQETQYF.